The T cell receptor delta chain described here comes from a study of gamma-delta T cells after stem cell transplantation. The CDR3 extends over 14 amino acids. The germline CDR1 and CDR2 sequences are GEAIGNYY and EKD. TCRdb called clones anew from the RT-PCR reads with CATT. The sample shows around 1,700 delta-chain clones, roughly 4.6% of them seen only once. This clone was seen more than once but under ten times. At one boundary the junction diverges from the germline segment, which might be a read error. Sequenced input: gamma-delta T cells. This rearrangement joins TRDV2 to TRDJ1, with TRDD3 matching over 9 bases. This clonotype originated in a human donor. It is not recorded whose cells these are; they may come from a transplant donor. The CDR3 spells CACEPLGDKERLTF. The CDR3 DNA reads as TGTGCCTGTGAGCCATTGGGGGATAAGGAGAGACTCACCTTT.